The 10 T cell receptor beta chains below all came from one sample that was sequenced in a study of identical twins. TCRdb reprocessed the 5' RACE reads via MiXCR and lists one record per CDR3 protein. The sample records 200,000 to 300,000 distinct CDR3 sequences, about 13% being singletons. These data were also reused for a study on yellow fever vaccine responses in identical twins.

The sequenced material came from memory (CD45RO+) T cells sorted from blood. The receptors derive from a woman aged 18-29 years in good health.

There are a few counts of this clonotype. The CDR3 reads CASSLTPGKQGSNEQFF. The CDR3 DNA follows: TGCGCCAGCAGCTTAACCCCCGGGAAGCAGGGCTCCAATGAGCAGTTCTTC. V usage is TRBV5-1 and J usage is TRBJ2-1; D assignment may be TRBD1 or TRBD2 (5 bases each). The CDR3 has 17 residues. Trimming removed 2 bases from V and 6 bases from J, with 21 bases in between. Germline V CDR1 and CDR2: SGHRS, YFSETQ.

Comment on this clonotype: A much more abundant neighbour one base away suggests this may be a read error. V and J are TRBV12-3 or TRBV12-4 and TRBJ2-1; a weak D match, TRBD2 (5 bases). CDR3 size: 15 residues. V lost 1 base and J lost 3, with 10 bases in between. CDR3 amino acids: CASSLGRNNYNEQFF. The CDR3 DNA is TGTGCCAGCAGTTTAGGGAGGAATAACTACAATGAGCAGTTCTTC.

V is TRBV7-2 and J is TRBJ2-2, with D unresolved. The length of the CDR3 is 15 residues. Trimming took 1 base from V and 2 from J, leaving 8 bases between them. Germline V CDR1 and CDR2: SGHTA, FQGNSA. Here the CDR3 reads CASSLVPTNTGELFF. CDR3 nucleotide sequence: TGTGCCAGCAGCTTAGTTCCCACCAACACCGGGGAGCTGTTTTTT.

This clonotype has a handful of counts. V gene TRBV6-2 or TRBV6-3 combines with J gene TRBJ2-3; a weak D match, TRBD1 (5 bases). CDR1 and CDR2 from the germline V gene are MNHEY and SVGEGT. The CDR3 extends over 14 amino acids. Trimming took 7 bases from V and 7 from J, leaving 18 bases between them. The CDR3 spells CASIPTGTRHTQYF. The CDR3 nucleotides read TGTGCCAGCATCCCTACAGGAACCCGTCATACGCAGTATTTT.

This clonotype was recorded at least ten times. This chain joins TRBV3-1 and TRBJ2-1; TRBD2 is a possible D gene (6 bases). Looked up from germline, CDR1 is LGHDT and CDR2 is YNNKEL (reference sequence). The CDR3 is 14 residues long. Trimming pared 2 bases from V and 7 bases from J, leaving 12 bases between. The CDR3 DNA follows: TGTGCCAGCAGCCAAAAGGTCCGGGGGAATGAGCAGTTCTTC. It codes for CASSQKVRGNEQFF.

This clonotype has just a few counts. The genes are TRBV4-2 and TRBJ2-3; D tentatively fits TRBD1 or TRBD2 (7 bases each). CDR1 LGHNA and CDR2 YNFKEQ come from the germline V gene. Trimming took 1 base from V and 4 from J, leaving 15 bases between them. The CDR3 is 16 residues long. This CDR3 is CASSQGTGREADTQYF. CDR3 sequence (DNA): TGTGCCAGCAGCCAAGGGACAGGCCGGGAGGCAGATACGCAGTATTTT.

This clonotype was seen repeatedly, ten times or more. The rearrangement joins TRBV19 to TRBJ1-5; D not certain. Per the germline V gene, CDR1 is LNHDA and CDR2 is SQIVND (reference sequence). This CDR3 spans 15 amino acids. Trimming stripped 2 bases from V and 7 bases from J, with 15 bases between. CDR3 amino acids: CASSISGLPVQPQHF. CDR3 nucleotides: TGTGCCAGTAGTATATCCGGACTCCCAGTCCAGCCCCAGCATTTT.

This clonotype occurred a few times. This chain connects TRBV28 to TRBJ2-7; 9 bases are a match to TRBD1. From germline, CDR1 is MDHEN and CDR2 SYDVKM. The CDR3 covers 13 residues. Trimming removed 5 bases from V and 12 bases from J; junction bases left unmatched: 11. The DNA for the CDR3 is TGTGCCAGCAGTCCACCCGGGACAGGGAGGTTGTACTTC. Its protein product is CASSPPGTGRLYF.

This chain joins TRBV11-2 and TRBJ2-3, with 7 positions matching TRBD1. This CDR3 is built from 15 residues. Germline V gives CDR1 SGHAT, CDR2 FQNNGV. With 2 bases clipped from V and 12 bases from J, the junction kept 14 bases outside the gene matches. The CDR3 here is CASSLNSWDRRGQYF. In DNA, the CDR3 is TGTGCCAGCAGCTTAAATTCCTGGGACAGAAGGGGCCAGTATTTT.

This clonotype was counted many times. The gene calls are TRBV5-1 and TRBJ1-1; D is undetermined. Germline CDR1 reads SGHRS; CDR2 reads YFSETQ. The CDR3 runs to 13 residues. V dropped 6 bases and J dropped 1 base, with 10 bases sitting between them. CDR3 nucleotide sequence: TGCGCCAGCAAAGCAGAACCGAACACTGAAGCTTTCTTT. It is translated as CASKAEPNTEAFF.